This record covers a single T cell receptor beta chain. Antigen unknown. TCRdb's table, derived via immunoSEQ multiplex PCR, lists solely in-frame clones and lacks some. The sample lists 150,000 or so clones; about 85% were seen once. Per the germline V gene, CDR1 is MDHEN and CDR2 is SYDVKM. The CDR3 length is 12 residues. V was shortened by 1 base and J by 7 bases, with 7 bases between the two germline ends. This sample is drawn from a study of T cell responses to AZD1222 COVID-19 vaccine. Findings and limits, study-wide: There were mostly white British donors and more females than males, and clonal diversity was possibly underestimated.

The receptor's source is an adult in good health. This chain links TRBV28 with TRBJ1-2, with D unresolved. The source material was peripheral blood, sampled on day 0 of AZD1222 vaccination. CDR3 coding DNA: TGTGCCAGCAGTTTATTAAAAAGTGGCTACACCTTC. As protein: CASSLLKSGYTF.